These 27 T cell receptor beta chains were all obtained from the same sample, sequenced in a study of cytomegalovirus exposure and HLA in healthy donors. PCR used 60 Vbeta primers and 13 Jbeta primers. Measured with immunoSEQ multiplex PCR; TCRdb has only the in-frame clones, and not every one. The data contain 90,000 to 120,000 clones, roughly 73% of them seen just once; the ten biggest clones take up about 8%. The sample consisted of PBMCs. The receptors were sampled from a man between 25 and 39 years old in good health and CMV-seronegative.

V and J are TRBV28 and TRBJ1-1; TRBD1 aligns across 7 bases. The V segment lost 3 bases and the J segment 11 bases; nucleotides outside the gene matches: 9. Germline loops: CDR1 MDHEN, CDR2 SYDVKM. There are 13 residues in the CDR3. The CDR3 loop reads CASSFTGVRGAFF. DNA of the CDR3: TGTGCCAGCAGTTTTACAGGGGTAAGGGGCGCTTTCTTT.

The chain links TRBV13 to TRBJ2-6, with TRBD1 matching 7 bases. Per the germline V gene, CDR1 is PRHDT and CDR2 is FYEKMQ (reference sequence). CDR3 length: 19 residues. Germline trimming cut 5 bases from V and 1 base from J; bases unmatched to any gene: 14. CDR3 DNA sequence: TGTGCCAGCAGCGCACAGACAGGGTTGGGAGCGTCTGGGGCCAACGTCCTGACTTTC. Amino acid sequence: CASSAQTGLGASGANVLTF.

In DNA form, the CDR3 reads TGTGCCAGCAGGTCACAGGGGCGCCCTAGCGACGAGCAGTACTTC. Translated: CASRSQGRPSDEQYF. This rearrangement joins TRBV2 to TRBJ2-7; D possibly corresponds to TRBD1 (7 bases). The CDR3 runs to 15 residues. The germline V and J ends were trimmed by 6 bases and 5 bases, with 20 bases remaining between them. The germline V gene encodes CDR1 SNHLY and CDR2 FYNNEI.

V usage is TRBV19 and J usage is TRBJ2-7; the match to TRBD2 covers 7 bases. Trimming cost V 3 bases and J 5 bases; bases outside gene matches: 7. The CDR3 has 14 residues. CDR1 and CDR2 (germline): LNHDA, SQIVND (reference sequence). This CDR3 is CASSIGGRLNEQYF. As DNA, the CDR3 is TGTGCCAGTAGTATCGGCGGGAGATTGAACGAGCAGTACTTC.

This chain uses TRBV7-2 with TRBJ1-6, with TRBD1 identical over 8 bases. The junction had 9 bases not matched to a gene; V was cut back by 4 bases and J by 7 bases. From germline, CDR1 is SGHTA and CDR2 FQGNSA. The CDR3 runs 16 residues. The CDR3, as DNA: TGTGCCAGCAGCTCCCAGGGGGCGATTCTGAATTCACCCCTCCACTTT. Its protein is CASSSQGAILNSPLHF.

This clone showed up just a few times. The genes are TRBV7-8 and TRBJ2-3; 7 bases agree with TRBD1. This CDR3 has 14 amino acids. Trimming took 2 bases from V and 6 from J; bases not matched to a gene: 5. Germline CDR1 reads SGHVS; CDR2 reads FQNEAQ. CDR3 in amino acids: CASSLLGGADTQYF. In DNA form, the CDR3 reads TGTGCCAGCAGCTTACTAGGGGGCGCCGATACGCAGTATTTT.

This chain joins TRBV5-1 and TRBJ2-1; the match to TRBD2 covers 9 bases. Per the germline V gene, CDR1 is SGHRS and CDR2 is YFSETQ. The ends lost 0 bases at V and 4 bases at J; junction bases unmatched: 11. There are 18 residues in the CDR3. For the CDR3, the DNA is TGCGCCAGCAGCTTGGCCCTACTAGCGGGCGGCGGTTACAATGAGCAGTTCTTC. Encoded protein: CASSLALLAGGGYNEQFF. Filled out from reference TRBV5-1 and TRBJ2-1, the complete variable domain reads KAGVTQTPRYLIKTRGQQVTLSCSPISGHRSVSWYQQTPGQGLQFLFEYFSETQRNKGNFPGRFSGRQFSNSRSEMNVSTLELGDSALYLCASSLALLAGGGYNEQFFGPGTRLTVL.

This clone was counted a few times. V is TRBV5-6 and J is TRBJ1-1; possible D gene TRBD1, 5 bases. Deletions cut 5 bases from V and 2 bases from J, with 13 bases between. The CDR3 has 14 residues. CDR1 and CDR2 from the germline V gene are SGHDT and YYEEEE. This chain's CDR3 is CASRSGGTNTEAFF. The CDR3 DNA reads as TGTGCCAGCAGGTCGGGGGGAACAAACACTGAAGCTTTCTTT.

The V and J genes are TRBV7-3 and TRBJ2-2, with TRBD2 as a possible D gene (5 bases). Trimming removed 2 bases at V and 4 bases at J, with 8 bases between. This CDR3 region has 14 residues. Germline V CDR1 and CDR2: SGHTA, FQGTGA. CDR3 in DNA: TGTGCCAGCAGCTTATCTCGGGGCACCGGGGAGCTGTTTTTT. Protein sequence: CASSLSRGTGELFF. The full variable domain, in which reference TRBV7-3 and TRBJ2-2 provide the parts outside the CDR3, is GAGVSQTPSNKVTEKGKYVELRCDPISGHTALYWYRQSLGQGPEFLIYFQGTGAADDSGLPNDRFFAVRPEGSVSTLKIQRTERGDSAVYLCASSLSRGTGELFFGEGSRLTVL.

The chain employs TRBV27 and TRBJ2-1; TRBD2 aligns across 15 bases. In germline, CDR1 is MNHEY, CDR2 SMNVEV (reference sequence). The V gene end was trimmed by 6 bases and the J gene end by 7 bases; junction bases not matched to a gene: 7. The CDR3 has 16 amino acids. For the CDR3, the DNA is TGTGCCAGCAGCCGTCCGGGACTAGCGGGAGGTAATGAGCAGTTCTTC. It codes for CASSRPGLAGGNEQFF.

This clone was counted once. CDR3 amino acids: CASSPALVRGNQPQHF. Here the CDR3 DNA reads TGTGCCAGCAGTCCGGCATTGGTCAGGGGCAATCAGCCCCAGCATTTT. The chain couples TRBV28 to TRBJ1-5, with D maybe TRBD1 (5 bases). Germline V lookup: CDR1 MDHEN, CDR2 SYDVKM. The CDR3 runs to 16 residues. V gave up 5 bases and J gave up 2 bases, with 16 bases separating them.

This clone has a single count. The chain couples TRBV5-1 to TRBJ2-5; TRBD2 aligns across 7 bases. The CDR3 is 15 residues long. V lost 1 base, J lost 1 base, and 4 bases stayed unmatched. Germline V CDR1 and CDR2: SGHRS, YFSETQ. The CDR3, as DNA: TGCGCCAGCAGCTTGTCCGGACTAGGCCAAGAGACCCAGTACTTC. Its translation is CASSLSGLGQETQYF.

The rearrangement links TRBV5-1 to TRBJ1-5; 7 bases line up with TRBD1. The CDR3 sequence is 17 residues long. Germline CDR1 is SGHRS and CDR2 is YFSETQ. V dropped 6 bases and J dropped 0; count of bases not matched to a gene: 12. The CDR3 region is CASINAGGYYSNQPQHF. CDR3 nucleotide sequence: TGCGCCAGCATTAACGCAGGGGGTTATTATAGCAATCAGCCCCAGCATTTT.

This chain links TRBV19 with TRBJ2-3; 10 bases agree with TRBD2. The CDR3 spans 15 residues. J was trimmed by 2 bases and V by 6 bases; bases with no gene match: 5. Germline V gene sequence: CDR1 LNHDA, CDR2 SQIVND (reference sequence). The CDR3: CASRHTSGTTDTQYF. CDR3 nucleotide sequence: TGTGCCAGTAGGCACACTAGCGGGACCACAGATACGCAGTATTTT.

The chain links TRBV6-6 to TRBJ2-3; 7 bases map to TRBD1. The CDR3 length is 13 residues. Looked up from germline, CDR1 is MNHNY and CDR2 is SVGAGI (reference sequence). V was clipped by 10 bases and J by 1 base; unmatched bases: 5. The CDR3 reads CATHRGGTDTQYF. The CDR3 DNA sequence: TGTGCCACCCACAGGGGAGGCACAGATACGCAGTATTTT.

V gene TRBV6-5 combines with J gene TRBJ1-2; 7 nucleotides agree with TRBD1. The V segment lost 2 bases and the J segment 4 bases; nucleotides outside the gene matches: 10. The germline CDR1 and CDR2 sequences are MNHEY and SVGAGI. The CDR3 spans 16 residues. CDR3 DNA sequence: TGTGCCAGCAGTTACGCGCCGGGACAGACAATCTATGGCTACACCTTC. Encoded protein: CASSYAPGQTIYGYTF.

The chain links TRBV7-9 to TRBJ2-7, with D tentatively TRBD1 (6 bases). Germline V gene lookup returns CDR1 SEHNR and CDR2 FQNEAQ (reference sequence). The CDR3 is 15 residues long. The V gene lost 4 bases and the J gene lost 0 bases, with 13 bases spanning the gap. CDR3 loop: CASSSNRVPSYEQYF. CDR3 coding DNA: TGTGCCAGCAGCTCTAACAGGGTCCCCTCCTACGAGCAGTACTTC.

The chain employs TRBV13 and TRBJ1-4; D gene uncertain. Germline lookup yields CDR1 PRHDT and CDR2 FYEKMQ (reference sequence). Trimming took 2 bases from V and 8 from J, leaving 18 bases between them. This CDR3 has 16 amino acids. The CDR3 sequence is CASSLHGKADTEKLFF. DNA for the CDR3: TGTGCCAGCAGCTTACATGGTAAAGCCGACACGGAAAAACTGTTTTTT.

This sequence joins TRBV7-7 and TRBJ2-7; D is possibly TRBD2 (6 bases). This CDR3 is built from 13 residues. The germline V gene has CDR1 SSHAT and CDR2 FNYEAQ (reference sequence). Trimming removed 5 bases at V and 11 bases at J, with 19 bases between. CDR3 DNA: TGTGCCAGCAGCCAAGGTTGGAGGGAACAAAAGTACTTC. This gives the protein CASSQGWREQKYF.

The V call is TRBV11-2, the J call TRBJ2-5; 9 bases align to TRBD1. Germline CDR1 is SGHAT and CDR2 is FQNNGV. The junction had 11 bases not matched to a gene; V was cut back by 4 bases and J by 5 bases. CDR3 length: 16 residues. CDR3 sequence reads: CASSSIGTGQWETQYF. The CDR3 region has the DNA TGTGCCAGCAGCTCGATCGGGACAGGGCAGTGGGAGACCCAGTACTTC.

The CDR3 DNA reads TGTGCCAGCAGTTTACGGGTGTCTGGAAACACCATATATTTT. Translation: CASSLRVSGNTIYF. The rearrangement joins TRBV28 to TRBJ1-3, with D unclear. V was trimmed by 2 bases and J by 1 base, leaving 6 bases between them. CDR1 is MDHEN, CDR2 SYDVKM, per germline. CDR3 length equals 14 residues.

This chain joins TRBV28 and TRBJ1-1; perhaps TRBD1 as D (5 bases). The V end was cut by 6 bases, the J end by 1 base, with 12 bases between. Per the germline V gene, CDR1 is MDHEN and CDR2 is SYDVKM. The length of the CDR3 is 14 residues. CDR3 in amino acids: CASRTGTENTEAFF. The CDR3 DNA is TGTGCCAGCAGGACCGGGACTGAGAACACTGAAGCTTTCTTT.

J is TRBJ2-7 and V is TRBV6-5; 13 bases line up with TRBD2. Germline V CDR1 and CDR2: MNHEY, SVGAGI. The CDR3 runs to 15 residues. V gave up 7 bases and J gave up 7 bases; unmatched junction bases: 10. CDR3 loop: CASTHTSGGAGEQYF. The CDR3 DNA follows: TGTGCCAGCACCCACACTAGCGGGGGGGCCGGTGAGCAGTACTTC.

V usage is TRBV28 and J usage is TRBJ2-1; 9 bases agree with TRBD2. Germline V gene data show CDR1 as MDHEN and CDR2 as SYDVKM. This CDR3 has 15 residues. J gave up 4 bases and V 3 bases, and 4 bases lay outside the gene matches. Written as DNA, the CDR3 is TGTGCCAGCAGTTTTGGAAGCGGGGGGTACAATGAGCAGTTCTTC. Translation gives CASSFGSGGYNEQFF.

With regard to this clone: At one of its ends the junction is not consistent with the germline gene, which may arise from a read error. The chain combines TRBV29-1 with TRBJ1-1; D perhaps matches TRBD1 (6 bases). The length of the CDR3 is 13 residues. CDR1 SQVTM and CDR2 ANQGSEA come from the germline V gene. Here the CDR3 reads CSVEGGGWTEAFF. The CDR3, as DNA: TGCAGCGTCGAAGGAGGGGGTTGGACTGAAGCTTTCTTT.

This clone was recorded a few times. In DNA form, the CDR3 reads TGTGCCAGTAGTTCGTCTTTAGCGGGGAGTAGCGAGACCCAGTACTTC. It is translated as CASSSSLAGSSETQYF. The V gene is TRBV19, the J gene TRBJ2-5; 8 bases fit TRBD2. Germline V CDR1 and CDR2: LNHDA, SQIVND (reference sequence). CDR3 size: 16 residues. Losses at the gene ends were 5 bases for V and 5 bases for J; bases not matched to a gene: 13. The whole variable domain, remainder taken from reference TRBV19 and TRBJ2-5, is DGGITQSPKYLFRKEGQNVTLSCEQNLNHDAMYWYRQDPGQGLRLIYYSQIVNDFQKGDIAEGYSVSREKKESFPLTVTSAQKNPTAFYLCASSSSLAGSSETQYFGPGTRLLVL.

The sample holds a few counts of this clone. The rearrangement joins TRBV5-4 to TRBJ1-6; weak D call: TRBD1 (5 bases). Trimming cost V 0 bases and J 7 bases, with 8 bases left between them. CDR1 and CDR2 (germline): SGHNT, YYREEE (reference sequence). This CDR3 is built from 14 residues. This CDR3 reads CASSLGQGNSPLHF. The CDR3 DNA reads TGTGCCAGCAGCTTGGGCCAGGGAAATTCACCCCTCCACTTT.